The T cell receptor beta chain under discussion was sequenced for a study of cytomegalovirus exposure and HLA in healthy donors. The CDR3 runs 15 residues. The germline gives CDR1 SNHLY, CDR2 FYNNEI. Overall study findings and caveats: For TCR beta chains, V- and J-gene trimming was later linked to a missense DCLRE1C variant. According to a later analysis, most TCR beta chains associated with CMV appeared HLA-restricted. In vitro assays verified that three CMV-associated chains recognized CMV antigens specifically.

Primers: 60 Vbeta forward and 13 Jbeta reverse. The assay was immunoSEQ multiplex PCR, and TCRdb's table has in-frame clones only and misses some. The table lists some 150,000 clones, approximately 88% of them singletons, with around 0.93% in the top ten. A remark on this clone: Its antigen is undetermined. Sequence at one end of the junction differs from germline and may be a read error.

V and J are TRBV2 and TRBJ1-2; TRBD1 matches 7 bases. The TCR comes from a woman aged 25 to 39 in good health and CMV-seronegative. The specimen was PBMCs. CDR3 sequence reads: CASKDRPPKGYGYPF. Written as DNA, the CDR3 is TGTGCCAGCAAGGACAGGCCCCCGAAGGGCTATGGCTACCCCTTC.